The 20 T cell receptor beta chains below all came from one sample that was sequenced in a study of tumor and adjacent non-tumor tissue in lung cancer. This sample's RNA came from whole unsorted tissue. The normal lung tissue was taken more than 3 cm from the tumor edge. A modified ARM-PCR protocol with three rounds of nested PCR amplified TCRbeta. TCRdb itself ran the multiplex PCR reads through MiXCR, one entry per CDR3 protein. Of tens of thousands of distinct CDR3 sequences listed, over 65% are singletons. Sequenced sample: distant non-tumor lung tissue. These receptors originate from a man between 65 and 80 years old with non-small cell lung cancer.

This clonotype was recorded once. Germline and junction disagree at one end, which may indicate a read error. The gene calls are TRBV12-3 or TRBV12-4 and TRBJ2-5, with 7 bases identical to TRBD2. CDR3 length: 15 residues. CDR3 region: CASSGLEGVVEIQYF. CDR3 in DNA: TGTGCCAGTAGCGGGCTAGAGGGAGTGGTGGAGATCCAGTACTTC.

This chain uses TRBV11-3 with TRBJ2-7, with 8 bases that match TRBD2. Germline-derived CDR1 and CDR2 are SGHNT and YENEEA. J lost 4 bases, V lost 5 bases, and 10 bases had no gene match. The CDR3 has 15 residues. CDR3 residues: CASSQGTSAIYEQYF. CDR3 nucleotide sequence: TGTGCCAGCAGCCAAGGGACTAGTGCAATATACGAGCAGTACTTC.

The table lists this clonotype with a count of one. An end of the junction differs from the germline gene, which may be a read error. The J gene is TRBJ1-3, the V gene TRBV6-6; no clear D gene. The CDR3 has 16 residues. Germline V CDR1 and CDR2: MNHNY, SVGAGI (reference sequence). The CDR3 DNA reads as TGTACCAGCAGTCCGTCTATTCCGGACGGCGGAAACACCATATATTTT. This codes for CTSSPSIPDGGNTIYF.

For this clonotype: The missing conserved phenylalanine or tryptophan at the end of this CDR3 makes a read error likely. The chain combines TRBV11-2 with TRBJ2-3; 7 bases align to TRBD2. CDR1 is SGHAT and CDR2 is FQNNGV in the germline V gene. The CDR3 has 15 residues. CDR3 bases: TGTGTCAGCCGCTTAGACCGGGGGGATACAGATACGCAGTATTTA. It yields the protein CVSRLDRGDTDTQYL.

Of note for this clonotype: The germline gene is not matched at one end of the junction; a read error may be the cause. J is TRBJ2-2 and V is TRBV11-2, with TRBD1 identical over 7 bases. Per germline, CDR1 SGHAT and CDR2 FQNNGV. This CDR3 region has 16 residues. The CDR3 here is CAISLVGTGDAGELFF. CDR3 bases: TGTGCCATCAGCTTAGTAGGCACAGGGGATGCCGGGGAGCTGTTTTTT.

In its sample, this clonotype was seen once. This chain uses TRBV11-2 with TRBJ1-6, with 7 nucleotides matching TRBD1. Germline V gene data show CDR1 as SGHAT and CDR2 as FQNNGV. V was pared by 4 bases and J by 17 bases, with 17 bases of the junction left unmatched. The CDR3 is 15 residues long. The CDR3 DNA reads TGTGCCAGCAGCTCCGGGACAGCGTATAATTCAGCCTTCCACTTT. Translation gives CASSSGTAYNSAFHF.

A word on this clonotype: At one boundary the junction diverges from the germline segment, which might be a read error. The rearrangement uses TRBV29-1 and TRBJ2-5; D gene ambiguous. The CDR3 totals 13 residues. The germline V gene encodes CDR1 SQVTM and CDR2 ANQGSEA. The CDR3 loop reads CSVAARFQETQYF. CDR3 DNA: TGCAGCGTCGCTGCCAGGTTCCAAGAGACACAGTACTTC.

As to this clonotype: One junction end disagrees with the germline gene, perhaps due to a read error. The V and J genes are TRBV4-1 and TRBJ2-2; D is unclear. Germline lookup yields CDR1 MGHRA and CDR2 YSYEKL. The CDR3 covers 19 residues. In DNA form, the CDR3 reads TGCGCCAGTAGCCAAGTTTCATTTTGGGCGGAATCAGCCACCGGGGAGCTGTTTTTT. Protein: CASSQVSFWAESATGELFF.

This clonotype was seen a few times. This clone may be a read error of a much larger clone one base away. This chain joins TRBV6-2 or TRBV6-3 and TRBJ2-6, with D possibly being TRBD1 or TRBD2 (5 bases each). Germline values: CDR1 MNHEY, CDR2 SVGEGT. This CDR3 contains 15 residues. This CDR3 is CASSYWGSGTNVLTF. In DNA, the CDR3 is TGTGCCAGCAGTTACTGGGGGTCTGGGACCAACGTCCTGACTTTC.

The chain has TRBV6-5 and TRBJ1-2, with a weak D call TRBD1 (6 bases). Trimming shortened V by 1 base and J by 5 bases, and 11 bases separated the two germline ends. This CDR3 is 14 amino acids long. The germline CDR1 and CDR2 sequences are MNHEY and SVGAGI. The CDR3 nucleotides are TGTGCCAGCAGTTACTTAACACAGGGTTATGGCTACACCTTC. This codes for CASSYLTQGYGYTF.

About this clonotype itself: This sequence may be a read error, since a much larger clone differs from it by one base. The V gene is TRBV10-2, the J gene TRBJ1-3, with D tentatively TRBD1 (5 bases). Trimming cost V 2 bases and J 1 base, with 9 bases left between them. Germline V gene lookup returns CDR1 WSHSY and CDR2 SAAADI. The CDR3 consists of 15 residues. The CDR3 bases are TGCGCCAGCAGTGAGGGGGCCGAATCTGGAAACACCATATATTTT. Protein sequence: CASSEGAESGNTIYF.

On this clonotype: The junction departs from germline at one end; a sequencing error may be responsible. Written as DNA, the CDR3 is TGTGCCGGCAGTTCCGGGACAGGGGATAGCTACACCTTC. Its translation is CAGSSGTGDSYTF. J is TRBJ1-2 and V is TRBV6-1; the match to TRBD1 covers 10 bases. The CDR3 consists of 13 residues. CDR1 is MNHNS and CDR2 is SASEGT in the germline V gene.

About this clonotype: A much larger clonotype is one base distant, so this may be a read error. V gene TRBV20-1 combines with J gene TRBJ2-1; the D gene is possibly TRBD2 (5 bases). With 4 bases removed from V and 2 bases from J, the gap between germline ends came to 18 bases. The CDR3 is made up of 16 amino acids. CDR1 and CDR2 (germline): DFQATT, SNEGSKA (reference sequence). CDR3 bases: TGCAGTGCTAACCCACTCGGGATTTCCCCCTACAATGAGCAGTTCTTC. The encoded protein is CSANPLGISPYNEQFF.

As regards this clonotype: Germline and junction disagree at one end, which may indicate a read error. CDR3 amino acids: CASGDMGQREETQCF. In DNA form, the CDR3 reads TGCGCCAGCGGAGATATGGGACAGAGAGAAGAGACCCAGTGCTTC. The chain couples TRBV10-2 to TRBJ2-5, with 7 positions matching TRBD1. CDR1 is WSHSY and CDR2 is SAAADI in the germline V gene. The CDR3 is 15 amino acids.

Regarding this clonotype: No conserved phenylalanine or tryptophan is present at the end of the CDR3, so a read error is the likely explanation. This chain joins TRBV7-9 and TRBJ1-6; D remains unclear. This CDR3 is built from 13 residues. Germline V gene sequence: CDR1 SEHNR, CDR2 FQNEAQ (reference sequence). The CDR3 nucleotides read TGTGTCAGCAGCTTCGGGAGCGACGCACCCCTCCACTAT. It yields the protein CVSSFGSDAPLHY.

This clonotype was found a few times. In DNA, the CDR3 is TGTGCCAGCAGCGTAGATGGCGGGGAGGGCACTTATACGCAGTATTTT. Encoded protein: CASSVDGGEGTYTQYF. The rearrangement joins TRBV9 to TRBJ2-3; 7 bases are a match to TRBD2. The germline V gene encodes CDR1 SGDLS and CDR2 YYNGEE. Trimming cost V 0 bases and J 7 bases; bases outside gene matches: 11. The CDR3 consists of 16 residues.

This chain uses TRBV12-3 or TRBV12-4 with TRBJ1-3; D uncertain. V was trimmed by 11 bases and J by 0 bases, leaving 14 bases between them. The length of the CDR3 is 14 residues. The DNA of the CDR3 is TGTGCCGGCAATTTAAGGCTCTCTGGAAACACCATATATTTT. Translated, it gives CAGNLRLSGNTIYF.

Concerning this clonotype itself: The junction departs from germline at one end; a sequencing error may be responsible. The genes are TRBV6-2 or TRBV6-3 and TRBJ1-6; D is ambiguous. Germline CDR1 is MNHEY and CDR2 is SVGEGT. CDR3 size: 15 residues. The DNA of the CDR3 is TGTGTCAGCAGACCGGCGGGTAAAGAGAATTCACCCCTCCACTTT. Translating gives CVSRPAGKENSPLHF.

This clonotype was counted between two and nine times. The V gene is TRBV29-1, the J gene TRBJ2-5, with D perhaps matching TRBD1 (6 bases). The CDR3 has 16 amino acids. Germline lookup yields CDR1 SQVTM and CDR2 ANQGSEA. The ends were cut back, 6 bases at V and 2 bases at J, with 22 bases in the middle. The CDR3 spells CSVKPYIQTGQETQYF. The CDR3 bases are TGCAGCGTCAAGCCTTACATCCAGACAGGTCAAGAGACCCAGTACTTC.

This clonotype has a single count. Just one base apart from a much larger clone, this may be a read error. The chain is built from TRBV28 and TRBJ2-1, with D possibly being TRBD1 (5 bases). Looked up from germline, CDR1 is MDHEN and CDR2 is SYDVKM. The CDR3 sequence is 15 residues long. This CDR3 is CASRVKTETYSEQFF. DNA of the CDR3: TGTGCCAGCAGGGTTAAGACAGAAACCTACAGTGAGCAGTTCTTC.